The T cell receptor (beta chain) described here comes from a study of T cell repertoires in cytomegalovirus infection. Across the whole study: It can be stated that public TCR beta signatures indicated CMV infection as well as a matching HLA type.

This clonotype occurred a few times. Its antigen is currently unknown. V lost 0 bases to trimming and J lost 9 bases, with 8 bases between them. The germline CDR1 and CDR2 sequences are SGHVS and FQNEAQ. CDR3 size: 12 residues. One entry per CDR3 protein results from TCRdb running MiXCR on the reads. This table has about 570,000 distinct CDR3 sequences, approximately 40% appearing once. The sample was cultured PBMCs, taken from culture after CMV antigen stimulation. The clonotype originates from a human donor in good health (CMV status not recorded). Some clones in this sample may be carry-over from other donors' samples. V and J are TRBV7-8 and TRBJ2-5; possible D gene TRBD2, 6 bases. The CDR3 bases are TGTGCCAGCAGCTTAGCCGGGGGAGCCCAGTACTTC. As protein: CASSLAGGAQYF.